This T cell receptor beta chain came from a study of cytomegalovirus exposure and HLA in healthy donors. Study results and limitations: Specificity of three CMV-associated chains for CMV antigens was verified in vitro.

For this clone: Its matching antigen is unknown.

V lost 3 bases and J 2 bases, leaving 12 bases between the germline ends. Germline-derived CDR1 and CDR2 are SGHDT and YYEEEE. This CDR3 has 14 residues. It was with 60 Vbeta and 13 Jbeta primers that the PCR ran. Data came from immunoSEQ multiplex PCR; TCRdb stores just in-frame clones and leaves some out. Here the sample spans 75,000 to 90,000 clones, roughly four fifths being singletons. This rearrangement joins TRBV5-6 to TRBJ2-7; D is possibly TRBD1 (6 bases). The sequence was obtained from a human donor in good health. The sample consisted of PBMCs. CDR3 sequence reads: CASSWTAATYEQYF. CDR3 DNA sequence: TGTGCCAGCAGCTGGACAGCAGCTACCTACGAGCAGTACTTC. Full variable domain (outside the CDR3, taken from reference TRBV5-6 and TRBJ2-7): DAGVTQSPTHLIKTRGQQVTLRCSPKSGHDTVSWYQQALGQGPQFIFQYYEEEERQRGNFPDRFSGHQFPNYSSELNVNALLLGDSALYLCASSWTAATYEQYFGPGTRLTVT.